The next 21 T cell receptor beta chains were all read from a single sample in a study of CD8 T cells in Susac syndrome. Random hexamers were used to reverse transcribe roughly 0.5 to 1 ug of RNA. TCRdb reprocessed the immunoSEQ multiplex PCR reads with MiXCR, giving one entry per CDR3 protein. The sample includes roughly 200,000 distinct CDR3 sequences, over 85% of them seen just once. Source material: CD4+ T cells from PBMCs. The receptors were sampled from a human donor in good health.

V is TRBV30 and J is TRBJ2-3; 7 bases align to TRBD2. CDR3 length equals 15 residues. V lost 1 base, J lost 2 bases, and 6 bases stayed unmatched. Germline-derived CDR1 and CDR2 are GTSNPN and SVGIG (reference sequence). The CDR3, as DNA: TGTGCCTGGAGTGAAGGCGGGAGAACCACAGATACGCAGTATTTT. Translation gives CAWSEGGRTTDTQYF.

The chain employs TRBV3-1 and TRBJ2-4, with 7 positions matching TRBD2. V lost 1 base to trimming and J lost 6 bases; unmatched junction nucleotides: 3. The CDR3 runs to 14 residues. The V gene's germline CDR1 is LGHDT and CDR2 YNNKEL (reference sequence). CDR3 DNA sequence: TGTGCCAGCAGCCAAGGGTCGGGAGGAAACATTCAGTACTTC. It codes for CASSQGSGGNIQYF.

Here the CDR3 reads CASSGSGRIITGELFF. The CDR3 coding sequence is TGTGCCAGCAGTGGTAGCGGGAGAATAATCACCGGGGAGCTGTTTTTT. The V gene is TRBV28, the J gene TRBJ2-2; the match to TRBD2 covers 9 bases. V lost 5 bases, J lost 4 bases, and 8 bases stayed unmatched. This CDR3 comprises 16 residues. Germline V gene sequence: CDR1 MDHEN, CDR2 SYDVKM.

The rearrangement uses TRBV9 and TRBJ1-2; 9 bases are shared with TRBD1. CDR1 is SGDLS, CDR2 YYNGEE, per germline. The CDR3 sequence is 12 residues long. V gave up 2 bases and J gave up 8 bases; unmatched junction bases: 1. The CDR3 nucleotides are TGTGCCAGCAGCGTGGACAGGGGCGGCTACACCTTC. Translating gives CASSVDRGGYTF. The full variable domain, in which reference TRBV9 and TRBJ1-2 provide the parts outside the CDR3, is DSGVTQTPKHLITATGQRVTLRCSPRSGDLSVYWYQQSLDQGLQFLIQYYNGEERAKGNILERFSAQQFPDLHSELNLSSLELGDSALYFCASSVDRGGYTFGSGTRLTVV.

The chain recombines TRBV20-1 with TRBJ2-7; TRBD1 agrees at 8 bases. The junction had 10 bases not matched to a gene; V was cut back by 5 bases and J by 7 bases. Germline loops: CDR1 DFQATT, CDR2 SNEGSKA (reference sequence). The CDR3 spans 13 residues. DNA for the CDR3: TGCAGTGCTGAGGAAGGACAGGGCCGAGAGCAGTACTTC. Amino acid sequence: CSAEEGQGREQYF.

The chain links TRBV20-1 to TRBJ1-5; no clear D gene. Per germline, CDR1 DFQATT and CDR2 SNEGSKA (reference sequence). Trimming removed 4 bases from V and 4 bases from J, with 11 bases in between. The length of the CDR3 is 13 residues. DNA for the CDR3: TGCAGTGCTACACCGGACGGGAATCAGCCCCAGCATTTT. This codes for CSATPDGNQPQHF.

The rearrangement uses TRBV7-8 and TRBJ2-1; 10 positions match TRBD2. The trim removed 3 bases at V and 7 bases at J, leaving 6 bases unmatched. Germline V gene lookup returns CDR1 SGHVS and CDR2 FQNEAQ. This CDR3 has 15 amino acids. The CDR3 reads CASSLKLAGSNEQFF. The CDR3 region has the DNA TGTGCCAGCAGCTTGAAACTAGCGGGAAGTAATGAGCAGTTCTTC.

V usage is TRBV27 and J usage is TRBJ2-1; D remains unclear. The CDR3 consists of 13 residues. Germline values: CDR1 MNHEY, CDR2 SMNVEV (reference sequence). The germline V and J ends were trimmed by 7 bases and 3 bases, with 10 bases remaining between them. The CDR3 DNA reads as TGTGCCAGCAAGGACGGAATCTACAATGAGCAGTTCTTC. Translation: CASKDGIYNEQFF.

The V call is TRBV24-1, the J call TRBJ2-1, with TRBD1 matching 11 bases. The germline gives CDR1 KGHDR, CDR2 SFDVKD. With V trimmed by 3 bases and J by 3 bases, 3 bases remained unmatched. The CDR3 covers 16 residues. CDR3: CATSDPGTGGYNEQFF. CDR3 in DNA: TGTGCCACCAGTGATCCAGGGACAGGGGGCTACAATGAGCAGTTCTTC.

This chain joins TRBV7-9 and TRBJ1-1, with unresolved D. The length of the CDR3 is 14 residues. V was trimmed by 4 bases and J by 3 bases, leaving 12 bases between them. Germline V CDR1 and CDR2: SEHNR, FQNEAQ (reference sequence). As DNA, the CDR3 is TGTGCCAGCAGCTCCCTAGGTCCGGACACTGAAGCTTTCTTT. This encodes CASSSLGPDTEAFF.

This clonotype was recorded once. The V call is TRBV2, the J call TRBJ2-5; 12 bases map to TRBD1. CDR3 length: 15 residues. Germline values: CDR1 SNHLY, CDR2 FYNNEI. After removal of 6 bases from V and 5 bases from J, the junction contained 7 bases not matched to a gene. The CDR3 sequence is CASRRGTGGAETQYF. As DNA, the CDR3 is TGTGCCAGCAGACGCGGGACAGGGGGCGCGGAGACCCAGTACTTC.

The CDR3: CAWSPDRGLEQYF. The CDR3 coding sequence is TGTGCCTGGAGTCCGGACAGGGGGCTTGAGCAGTACTTC. The rearrangement links TRBV30 to TRBJ2-7; TRBD1 aligns across 11 bases. The CDR3 has 13 amino acids. Germline CDR1 reads GTSNPN; CDR2 reads SVGIG (reference sequence). The V gene end was trimmed by 2 bases and the J gene end by 7 bases; junction bases not matched to a gene: 4.

The rearrangement uses TRBV19 and TRBJ1-1; no firm D call. Germline CDR1 is LNHDA and CDR2 is SQIVND (reference sequence). The CDR3 is 13 residues long. With 7 bases removed from V and 1 base from J, the gap between germline ends came to 10 bases. The chain's CDR3 is CASIHRENTEAFF. The CDR3 DNA sequence: TGTGCCAGTATCCATAGGGAGAACACTGAAGCTTTCTTT. Complete variable domain (other parts from reference TRBV19 and TRBJ1-1): DGGITQSPKYLFRKEGQNVTLSCEQNLNHDAMYWYRQDPGQGLRLIYYSQIVNDFQKGDIAEGYSVSREKKESFPLTVTSAQKNPTAFYLCASIHRENTEAFFGQGTRLTVV.

The table lists this clonotype with a count of one. J is TRBJ2-1 and V is TRBV14; D is perhaps TRBD2 (5 bases). Germline values: CDR1 SGHDN, CDR2 FVKESK. The CDR3 contains 11 residues. The germline V and J ends were trimmed by 6 bases and 13 bases, with 13 bases remaining between them. CDR3 nucleotide sequence: TGTGCCAGCAGTCGACTAAAAACTCAGTTCTTC. Its protein is CASSRLKTQFF.

This chain uses TRBV3-1 with TRBJ2-1; D remains unclear. V lost 0 bases to trimming and J lost 4 bases, with 10 bases between them. The CDR3 extends over 15 amino acids. The germline gives CDR1 LGHDT, CDR2 YNNKEL (reference sequence). The CDR3 reads CASSQEFLGYNEQFF. Here the CDR3 DNA reads TGTGCCAGCAGCCAAGAATTTTTGGGGTACAATGAGCAGTTCTTC.

The rearrangement joins TRBV20-1 to TRBJ1-5; D is possibly TRBD1 (6 bases). This CDR3 region has 15 residues. Germline assignment: CDR1 DFQATT and CDR2 SNEGSKA (reference sequence). Trimming pared 1 base from V and 0 bases from J, leaving 10 bases between. CDR3 bases: TGCAGTGCTAGAGGGGACACCGATAGCAATCAGCCCCAGCATTTT. Translation: CSARGDTDSNQPQHF.

The V call is TRBV25-1, the J call TRBJ1-4; D gene ambiguous. Per germline, CDR1 MGHDK and CDR2 SYGVNS. V lost 9 bases to trimming and J lost 5 bases, with 10 bases between them. The CDR3 contains 12 residues. CDR3 sequence: CASYSENEKLFF. The DNA of the CDR3 is TGTGCCAGTTATTCCGAGAATGAAAAACTGTTTTTT.

The gene calls are TRBV27 and TRBJ1-2; maybe TRBD1 (5 bases). The CDR3 extends over 13 amino acids. CDR1 MNHEY and CDR2 SMNVEV come from the germline V gene (reference sequence). The V and J ends lost 4 bases and 7 bases respectively, with 13 bases between them. The CDR3 is CASSYTGTSGYTF. The CDR3 DNA reads as TGTGCCAGCAGTTACACCGGGACTTCTGGCTACACCTTC.

V and J are TRBV29-1 and TRBJ1-1; D unresolved. The CDR3 extends over 14 amino acids. Germline V gene data show CDR1 as SQVTM and CDR2 as ANQGSEA. V lost 4 bases and J lost 1, with 13 bases in between. CDR3 DNA sequence: TGCAGCGTTGTCGAAGGAGGACGGAACACTGAAGCTTTCTTT. This translates into CSVVEGGRNTEAFF.

The CDR3 is CASSQTGNQPQHF. The CDR3 DNA follows: TGTGCCAGCAGCCAGACAGGGAACCAGCCCCAGCATTTT. The chain couples TRBV14 to TRBJ1-5; 7 nucleotides agree with TRBD1. CDR1 and CDR2 from the germline V gene are SGHDN and FVKESK. Trimming at V came to 3 bases and at J to 7 bases, leaving 3 bases not matched to a gene. There are 13 residues in the CDR3.

CDR3 region: CSARAAGTYEQYF. For the CDR3, the DNA is TGCAGTGCTAGAGCCGCTGGAACCTACGAGCAGTACTTC. J is TRBJ2-7 and V is TRBV20-1; unclear D gene. CDR1 and CDR2 (germline): DFQATT, SNEGSKA (reference sequence). Trimming took 1 base from V and 2 from J, leaving 9 bases between them. There are 13 residues in the CDR3.